Listed here are 7 T cell receptor beta chains from one sample, sequenced in a study of post-analysis software for immune sequencing data. Study results and caveats: In patients, TRBV5-6, TRBV5-1 and TRBV20-1 belonged to several TRBV segments found more frequently than in controls.

TCR beta cDNA libraries included unique molecular identifiers. TCRdb re-derived calls from the PCR reads in MiXCR, one entry per CDR3 protein. This sample carries 650,000 to 850,000 distinct CDR3 sequences, around 53% of them seen once, and the ten largest clones take about 4.5%. Their antigen targets remain unknown. The source material was blood. The receptors come from a girl between 5 and 17 years old with multiple sclerosis.

The sample holds a few counts of this clonotype. V gene TRBV4-2 combines with J gene TRBJ2-7, with D possibly matching TRBD1 (6 bases). This CDR3 comprises 14 residues. With 5 bases removed from V and 4 bases from J, the gap between germline ends came to 15 bases. Germline V gene lookup returns CDR1 LGHNA and CDR2 YNFKEQ. CDR3 loop: CASSAEHRVYEQYF. In DNA form, the CDR3 reads TGTGCCAGCAGCGCCGAGCACAGGGTATACGAGCAGTACTTC.

The chain is built from TRBV20-1 and TRBJ1-2; the D gene is possibly TRBD1 (5 bases). Trimming removed 3 bases from V and 4 bases from J, with 21 bases in between. CDR3 length: 16 amino acids. CDR1 and CDR2 (germline): DFQATT, SNEGSKA (reference sequence). CDR3: CSASPRGGNLGYGYTF. The CDR3 bases are TGCAGTGCTAGCCCCCGGGGGGGGAATTTAGGCTATGGCTACACCTTC.

V and J are TRBV2 and TRBJ2-3; D is undetermined. CDR3 size: 13 residues. The V end was cut by 8 bases, the J end by 5 bases, with 14 bases between. Germline V gene sequence: CDR1 SNHLY, CDR2 FYNNEI. This CDR3 reads CASAVGMVDTQYF. Here the CDR3 DNA reads TGTGCCAGCGCTGTAGGGATGGTAGATACGCAGTATTTT.

This clonotype was seen a few times. J is TRBJ2-7 and V is TRBV7-2; D possibly uses TRBD1 or TRBD2 (5 bases each). CDR1 is SGHTA and CDR2 is FQGNSA in the germline V gene. The CDR3 covers 15 residues. Trimming left V 1 base short and J 4 bases short, with 14 bases between. As DNA, the CDR3 is TGTGCCAGCAGCTTAGTAGGGACGGATCCTTACGAGCAGTACTTC. It translates to CASSLVGTDPYEQYF.

Only a few counts were recorded for this clonotype. The gene calls are TRBV2 and TRBJ2-1; 12 bases line up with TRBD2. The CDR3 contains 15 residues. In germline, CDR1 is SNHLY, CDR2 FYNNEI. V lost 4 bases to trimming and J lost 9 bases; unmatched junction nucleotides: 7. CDR3 residues: CASSVLAGGLGEQFF. CDR3 sequence (DNA): TGTGCCAGCAGTGTACTAGCGGGGGGTTTAGGTGAGCAGTTCTTC.

V and J are TRBV27 and TRBJ1-2, with D possibly matching TRBD1 (5 bases). The CDR3 is 16 amino acids. V was cut by 3 bases and J by 2 bases, with 16 bases left in between. Looked up from germline, CDR1 is MNHEY and CDR2 is SMNVEV (reference sequence). The CDR3 DNA sequence: TGTGCCAGCAGTTTCGGGGCAGGGTCTAAGAACTATGGCTACACCTTC. Its protein is CASSFGAGSKNYGYTF.

The V and J genes are TRBV10-3 and TRBJ1-1, with a possible D match to TRBD1 (5 bases). Trimming removed 2 bases from V and 1 base from J, with 8 bases in between. CDR1 is ENHRY and CDR2 is SYGVKD in the germline V gene. The CDR3 is made up of 14 amino acids. This CDR3 reads CAISEPRANTEAFF. The CDR3 coding sequence is TGTGCCATCAGTGAGCCCAGGGCGAACACTGAAGCTTTCTTT.